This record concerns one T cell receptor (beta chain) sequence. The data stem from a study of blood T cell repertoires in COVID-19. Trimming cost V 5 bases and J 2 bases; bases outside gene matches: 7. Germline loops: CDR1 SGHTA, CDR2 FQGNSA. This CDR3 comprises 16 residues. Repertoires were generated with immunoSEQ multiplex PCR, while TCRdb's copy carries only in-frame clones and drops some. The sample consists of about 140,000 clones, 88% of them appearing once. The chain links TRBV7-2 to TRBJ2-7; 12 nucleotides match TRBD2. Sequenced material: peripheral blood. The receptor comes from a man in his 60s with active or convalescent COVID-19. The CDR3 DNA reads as TGTGCCAGCAGCCTTCTAGGACTAGCGGGGACCTACGAGCAGTACTTC. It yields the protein CASSLLGLAGTYEQYF.